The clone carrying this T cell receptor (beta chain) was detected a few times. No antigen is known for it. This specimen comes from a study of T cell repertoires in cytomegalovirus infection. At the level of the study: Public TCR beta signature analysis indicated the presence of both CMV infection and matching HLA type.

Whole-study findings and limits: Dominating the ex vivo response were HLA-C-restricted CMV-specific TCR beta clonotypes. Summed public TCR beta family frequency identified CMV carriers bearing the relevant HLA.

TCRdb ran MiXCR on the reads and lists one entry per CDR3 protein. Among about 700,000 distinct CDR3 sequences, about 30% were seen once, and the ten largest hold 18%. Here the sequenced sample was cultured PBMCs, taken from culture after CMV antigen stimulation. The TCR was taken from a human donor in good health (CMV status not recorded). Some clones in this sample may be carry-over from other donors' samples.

Written as DNA, the CDR3 is TGTGCCAGCAGCTTAGGGGGCCTAGCGGGAGGCAATGAGCAGTTCTTC. This codes for CASSLGGLAGGNEQFF. The rearrangement links TRBV7-9 to TRBJ2-1, with 11 positions matching TRBD2. The trim removed 1 base at V and 6 bases at J, leaving 5 bases unmatched. The CDR3 length is 16 residues. Germline CDR1 is SEHNR and CDR2 is FQNEAQ (reference sequence).